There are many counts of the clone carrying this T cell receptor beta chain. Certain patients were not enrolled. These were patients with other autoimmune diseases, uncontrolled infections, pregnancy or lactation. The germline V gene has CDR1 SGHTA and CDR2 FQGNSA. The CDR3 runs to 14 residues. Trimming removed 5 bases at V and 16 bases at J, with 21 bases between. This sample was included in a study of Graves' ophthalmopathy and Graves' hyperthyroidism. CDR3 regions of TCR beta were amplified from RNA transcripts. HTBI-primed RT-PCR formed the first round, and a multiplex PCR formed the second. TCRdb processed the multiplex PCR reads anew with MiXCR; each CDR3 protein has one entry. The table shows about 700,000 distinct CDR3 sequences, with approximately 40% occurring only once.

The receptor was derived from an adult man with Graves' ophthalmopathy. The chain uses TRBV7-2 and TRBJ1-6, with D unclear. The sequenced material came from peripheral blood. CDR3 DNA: TGTGCCAGCAGCCTAATGGTGGGCCCCTCTTTGCTCCACTTT. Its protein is CASSLMVGPSLLHF.